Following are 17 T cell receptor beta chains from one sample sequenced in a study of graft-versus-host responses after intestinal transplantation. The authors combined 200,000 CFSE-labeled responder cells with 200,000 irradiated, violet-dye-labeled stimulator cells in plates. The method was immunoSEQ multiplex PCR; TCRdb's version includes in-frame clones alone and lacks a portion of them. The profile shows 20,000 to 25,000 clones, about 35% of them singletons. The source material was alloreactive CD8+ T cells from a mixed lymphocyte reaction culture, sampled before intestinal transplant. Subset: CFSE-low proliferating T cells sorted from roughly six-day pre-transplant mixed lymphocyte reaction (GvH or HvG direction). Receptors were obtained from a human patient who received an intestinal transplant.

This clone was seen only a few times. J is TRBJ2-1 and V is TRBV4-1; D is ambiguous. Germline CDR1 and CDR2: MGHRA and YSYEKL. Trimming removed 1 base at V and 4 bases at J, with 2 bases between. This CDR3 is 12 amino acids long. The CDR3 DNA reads TGCGCCAGCAGCCAAGGGTACAATGAGCAGTTCTTC. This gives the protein CASSQGYNEQFF.

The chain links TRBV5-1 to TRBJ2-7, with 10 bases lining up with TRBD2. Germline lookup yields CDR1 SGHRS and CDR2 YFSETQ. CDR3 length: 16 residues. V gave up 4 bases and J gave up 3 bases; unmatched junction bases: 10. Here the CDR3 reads CASSALLAGVGYEQYF. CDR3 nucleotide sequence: TGCGCCAGCAGCGCCCTCCTAGCGGGAGTAGGCTACGAGCAGTACTTC.

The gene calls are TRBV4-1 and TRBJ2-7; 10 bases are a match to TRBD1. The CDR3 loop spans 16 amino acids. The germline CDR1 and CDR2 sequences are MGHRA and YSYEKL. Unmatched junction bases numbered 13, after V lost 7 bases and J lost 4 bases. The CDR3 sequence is CASMGPGTGEFYEQYF. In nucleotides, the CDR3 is TGCGCCAGCATGGGTCCCGGGACAGGGGAGTTTTACGAGCAGTACTTC.

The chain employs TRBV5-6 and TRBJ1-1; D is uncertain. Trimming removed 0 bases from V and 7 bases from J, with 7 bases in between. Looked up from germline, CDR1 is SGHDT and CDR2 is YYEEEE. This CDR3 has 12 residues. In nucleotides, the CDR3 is TGTGCCAGCAGCTTGGGGAGACATGAAGCTTTCTTT. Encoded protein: CASSLGRHEAFF.

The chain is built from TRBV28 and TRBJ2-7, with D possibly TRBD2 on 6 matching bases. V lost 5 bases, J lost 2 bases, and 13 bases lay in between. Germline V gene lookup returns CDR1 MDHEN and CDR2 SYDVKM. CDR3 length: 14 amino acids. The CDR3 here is CASSIGLPTYEQYF. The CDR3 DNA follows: TGTGCCAGCAGTATTGGACTACCAACCTACGAGCAGTACTTC.

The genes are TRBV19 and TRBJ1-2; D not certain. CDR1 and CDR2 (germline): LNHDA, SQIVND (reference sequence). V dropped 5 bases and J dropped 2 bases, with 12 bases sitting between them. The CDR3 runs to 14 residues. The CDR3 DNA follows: TGTGCCAGTAGTGTGATGAGTACGAACTATGGCTACACCTTC. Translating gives CASSVMSTNYGYTF.

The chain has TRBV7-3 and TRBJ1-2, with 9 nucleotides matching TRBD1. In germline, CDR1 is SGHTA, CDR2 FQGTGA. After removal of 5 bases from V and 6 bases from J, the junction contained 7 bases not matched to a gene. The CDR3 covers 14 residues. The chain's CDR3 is CASSETGGAHGYTF. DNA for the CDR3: TGTGCCAGCAGCGAAACAGGGGGCGCCCATGGCTACACCTTC. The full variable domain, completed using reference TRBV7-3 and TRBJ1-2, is GAGVSQTPSNKVTEKGKYVELRCDPISGHTALYWYRQSLGQGPEFLIYFQGTGAADDSGLPNDRFFAVRPEGSVSTLKIQRTERGDSAVYLCASSETGGAHGYTFGSGTRLTVV.

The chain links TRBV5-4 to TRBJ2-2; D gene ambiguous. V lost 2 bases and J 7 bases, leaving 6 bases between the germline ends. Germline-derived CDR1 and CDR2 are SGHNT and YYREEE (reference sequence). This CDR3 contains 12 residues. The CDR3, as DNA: TGTGCCAGCAGCTTCGTGAACGGGGAGCTGTTTTTT. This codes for CASSFVNGELFF. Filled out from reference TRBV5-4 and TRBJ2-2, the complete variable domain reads ETGVTQSPTHLIKTRGQQVTLRCSSQSGHNTVSWYQQALGQGPQFIFQYYREEENGRGNFPPRFSGLQFPNYSSELNVNALELDDSALYLCASSFVNGELFFGEGSRLTVL.

In DNA, the CDR3 is TGTGCCAGCAGCTTGGACGTAGGGACTGAAGCTTTCTTT. It encodes CASSLDVGTEAFF. The chain couples TRBV7-9 to TRBJ1-1; unclear D gene. This CDR3 has 13 residues. Germline-derived CDR1 and CDR2 are SEHNR and FQNEAQ (reference sequence). Trimming stripped 3 bases from V and 5 bases from J, with 10 bases between. The entire variable domain, with the rest obtained from reference TRBV7-9 and TRBJ1-1, is as follows: DTGVSQNPRHKITKRGQNVTFRCDPISEHNRLYWYRQTLGQGPEFLTYFQNEAQLEKSRLLSDRFSAERPKGSFSTLEIQRTEQGDSAMYLCASSLDVGTEAFFGQGTRLTVV.

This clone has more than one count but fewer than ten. The CDR3 nucleotides read TGTGCCAGCAGCTCCCGACTAGGGAGCACAGATACGCAGTATTTT. Translating it yields CASSSRLGSTDTQYF. This sequence joins TRBV9 and TRBJ2-3; possible D gene TRBD2, 6 bases. Trimming removed 4 bases at V and 0 bases at J, with 12 bases between. There are 15 residues in the CDR3. From germline, CDR1 is SGDLS and CDR2 YYNGEE.

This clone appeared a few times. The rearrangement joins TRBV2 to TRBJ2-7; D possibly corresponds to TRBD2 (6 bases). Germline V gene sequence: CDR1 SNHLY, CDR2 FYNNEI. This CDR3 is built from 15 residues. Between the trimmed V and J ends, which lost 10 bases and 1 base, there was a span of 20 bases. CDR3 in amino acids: CATRGGSHYSYEQYF. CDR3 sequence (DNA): TGTGCCACCAGAGGAGGGTCCCACTATTCCTACGAGCAGTACTTC.

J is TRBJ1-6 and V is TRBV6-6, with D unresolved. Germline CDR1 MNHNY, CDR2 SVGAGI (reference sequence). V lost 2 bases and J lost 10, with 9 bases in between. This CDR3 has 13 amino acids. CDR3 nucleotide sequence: TGTGCCAGCAGTTACGGGCCTGGGTCACCCCTCCACTTT. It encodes CASSYGPGSPLHF.

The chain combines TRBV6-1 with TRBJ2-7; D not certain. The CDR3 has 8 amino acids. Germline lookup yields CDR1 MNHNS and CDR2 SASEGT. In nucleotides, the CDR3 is TGTGGGAAGAACGAGCAGTACTTC. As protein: CGKNEQYF.

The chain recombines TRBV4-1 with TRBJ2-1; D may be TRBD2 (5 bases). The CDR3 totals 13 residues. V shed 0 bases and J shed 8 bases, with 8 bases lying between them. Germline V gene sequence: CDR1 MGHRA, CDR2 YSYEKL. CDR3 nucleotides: TGCGCCAGCAGCCAAGATGCGGGCTATGAGCAGTTCTTC. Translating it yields CASSQDAGYEQFF.

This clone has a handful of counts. The CDR3 sequence is CASSLPHWRGTYEQYF. CDR3 in DNA: TGTGCCAGCAGCTTGCCTCACTGGCGGGGTACCTACGAGCAGTACTTC. The rearrangement joins TRBV11-2 to TRBJ2-7, with D possibly TRBD2 on 6 matching bases. The CDR3 is 16 residues long. The V gene's germline CDR1 is SGHAT and CDR2 FQNNGV. Trimming took off 3 bases at V and 2 bases at J, with 17 bases between the two ends.

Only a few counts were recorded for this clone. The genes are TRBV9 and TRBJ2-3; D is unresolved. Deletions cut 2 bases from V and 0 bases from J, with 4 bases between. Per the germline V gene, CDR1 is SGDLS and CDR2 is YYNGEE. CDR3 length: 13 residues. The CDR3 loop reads CASSVLSTDTQYF. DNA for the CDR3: TGTGCCAGCAGCGTTCTTAGCACAGATACGCAGTATTTT.

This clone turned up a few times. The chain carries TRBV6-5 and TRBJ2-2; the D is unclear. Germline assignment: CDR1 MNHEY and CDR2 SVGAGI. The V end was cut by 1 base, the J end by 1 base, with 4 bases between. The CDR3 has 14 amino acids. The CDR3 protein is CASSYFQNTGELFF. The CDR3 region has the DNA TGTGCCAGCAGTTACTTTCAGAACACCGGGGAGCTGTTTTTT.